The next 17 T cell receptor beta chains were all read from a single sample in a study of blood T cell repertoires in COVID-19. This table comes from immunoSEQ multiplex PCR, and its TCRdb copy is limited to in-frame clones, with some not included. Of 75,000 to 100,000 clones in the sample, roughly three quarters were seen once. The sample taken for sequencing was peripheral blood. The source of these receptors is a woman of 80 years or more with acute or convalescent COVID-19.

The gene calls are TRBV7-9 and TRBJ1-5; D is unresolved. With 4 bases removed from V and 4 bases from J, the gap between germline ends came to 5 bases. Germline V lookup: CDR1 SEHNR, CDR2 FQNEAQ (reference sequence). This CDR3 comprises 12 residues. The CDR3 spells CASSSLNQPQHF. The CDR3 bases are TGTGCCAGCAGCTCGTTAAATCAGCCCCAGCATTTT.

The rearrangement uses TRBV6-1 and TRBJ2-7; 15 nucleotides line up with TRBD2. V was pared by 4 bases and J by 4 bases, with 11 bases of the junction left unmatched. The CDR3 runs to 18 residues. Germline CDR1 reads MNHNS; CDR2 reads SASEGT. Written as DNA, the CDR3 is TGTGCCAGCAGTGGGCTTTCCTTCGGGACTAGCGGGGGGTACGAGCAGTACTTC. The encoded protein is CASSGLSFGTSGGYEQYF.

The J gene is TRBJ1-5, the V gene TRBV2, with D possibly matching TRBD1 (6 bases). CDR3 length equals 13 residues. CDR1 and CDR2 (germline): SNHLY, FYNNEI. V lost 8 bases, J lost 4 bases, and 12 bases lay in between. CDR3 nucleotide sequence: TGTGCCAGCCTCCGGGACAAGAATCAGCCCCAGCATTTT. Its protein is CASLRDKNQPQHF.

This chain connects TRBV30 to TRBJ1-5; 8 bases are a match to TRBD1. This CDR3 is built from 15 residues. The junction had 6 bases not matched to a gene; V was cut back by 2 bases and J by 3 bases. Germline assignment: CDR1 GTSNPN and CDR2 SVGIG (reference sequence). The CDR3 loop is CAWSTGGTLNQPQHF. CDR3 nucleotide sequence: TGTGCCTGGAGTACAGGGGGGACTCTCAATCAGCCCCAGCATTTT.

The sample holds one count of this clone. The rearrangement uses TRBV7-9 and TRBJ2-1; tentative D call: TRBD1 (6 bases). CDR1 is SEHNR, CDR2 FQNEAQ, per germline (reference sequence). The length of the CDR3 is 13 residues. Trimming pared 5 bases from V and 15 bases from J, leaving 20 bases between. The DNA for the CDR3 is TGTGCCAGCAGCCTCGCTACAGGGTTTGAAGGGTTCTTC. Translation: CASSLATGFEGFF. Full variable domain (missing parts from reference TRBV7-9 and TRBJ2-1): DTGVSQNPRHKITKRGQNVTFRCDPISEHNRLYWYRQTLGQGPEFLTYFQNEAQLEKSRLLSDRFSAERPKGSFSTLEIQRTEQGDSAMYLCASSLATGFEGFFGPGTRLTVL.

This rearrangement joins TRBV7-2 to TRBJ2-5; 7 nucleotides line up with TRBD1. This CDR3 contains 13 residues. Per the germline V gene, CDR1 is SGHTA and CDR2 is FQGNSA. The V gene end was trimmed by 7 bases and the J gene end by 5 bases; junction bases not matched to a gene: 7. The CDR3 sequence: CASKEGGGETQYF. Written as DNA, the CDR3 is TGTGCCAGCAAGGAAGGGGGCGGGGAGACCCAGTACTTC.

The DNA of the CDR3 is TGTGCCAGCAGTTCAGAGATGGGCCTTGGAGATACGCAGTATTTT. It encodes CASSSEMGLGDTQYF. The chain carries TRBV6-5 and TRBJ2-3; D unclear. The V and J ends lost 4 bases and 5 bases respectively, with 16 bases between them. The CDR3 sequence is 15 residues long. Germline CDR1 and CDR2: MNHEY and SVGAGI.

This CDR3 is CASSAQGIGNTEAFF. The CDR3 DNA reads TGTGCCAGCAGCGCCCAGGGAATAGGGAACACTGAAGCTTTCTTT. The chain combines TRBV9 with TRBJ1-1; a weak D match, TRBD1 (5 bases). Trimming removed 3 bases at V and 1 base at J, with 13 bases between. Per germline, CDR1 SGDLS and CDR2 YYNGEE. The length of the CDR3 is 15 residues.

The chain is built from TRBV10-3 and TRBJ1-1, with 7 bases fitting TRBD1. CDR1 and CDR2 (germline): ENHRY, SYGVKD. The CDR3 totals 17 residues. After removal of 0 bases from V and 11 bases from J, the junction contained 18 bases not matched to a gene. CDR3 DNA: TGTGCCATCAGTGAGTCCGAGGGAATGGGGGACAGCCAAAGGGCTTTCTTT. As protein: CAISESEGMGDSQRAFF.

The chain's CDR3 is CASSQETQGYNEQFF. Written as DNA, the CDR3 is TGTGCCAGCAGCCAAGAAACACAGGGGTACAATGAGCAGTTCTTC. The chain combines TRBV4-2 with TRBJ2-1; 7 bases line up with TRBD1. V shed 0 bases and J 4 bases; nucleotides not matched to a gene: 3. The length of the CDR3 is 15 residues. CDR1 is LGHNA and CDR2 is YNFKEQ in the germline V gene.

The gene calls are TRBV9 and TRBJ2-5, with 8 positions matching TRBD2. Germline assignment: CDR1 SGDLS and CDR2 YYNGEE. CDR3 length: 15 residues. Trimming cost V 4 bases and J 6 bases; bases outside gene matches: 11. The DNA for the CDR3 is TGTGCCAGCAGCCCCGGAAGCGGGAGTGGCCAGACCCAGTACTTC. Residues: CASSPGSGSGQTQYF.

This sequence joins TRBV21-1 and TRBJ2-7; TRBD1 is the table's D call and was not checked against the DNA. TRBV21-1 counts as a pseudogene. The CDR3 sequence is 14 residues long. The CDR3 nucleotides are TGTGCCAGCAGCCCGCGAAGGGGGCTATGGGAGCAGTACTTC. This sequence encodes CASSPRRGLWEQYF.

This chain joins TRBV5-8 and TRBJ1-4; 7 nucleotides agree with TRBD1. Germline V CDR1 and CDR2: SGHTS, YDEGEE. The CDR3 length is 15 residues. The V segment lost 4 bases and the J segment 4 bases; nucleotides outside the gene matches: 7. The CDR3 sequence: CASSVGDSLNEKLFF. The CDR3 DNA sequence: TGTGCCAGCAGCGTGGGGGACAGCCTTAATGAAAAACTGTTTTTT.

CDR3 nucleotides: TGTGCCAGCAGCTCGCGGACAGGGGCCATTTTGGGAGCTTTCTTT. Translation gives CASSSRTGAILGAFF. The gene calls are TRBV14 and TRBJ1-1; 9 bases map to TRBD1. V shed 5 bases and J 10 bases; nucleotides not matched to a gene: 14. The germline V gene has CDR1 SGHDN and CDR2 FVKESK. This CDR3 has 15 residues.

The rearrangement uses TRBV10-3 and TRBJ1-1, with no clear D. Trimming removed 4 bases from V and 1 base from J, with 7 bases in between. Germline V gene data show CDR1 as ENHRY and CDR2 as SYGVKD. The CDR3 sequence is 13 residues long. The CDR3 reads CAISVQKNTEAFF. CDR3 DNA sequence: TGTGCCATCAGTGTTCAGAAGAACACTGAAGCTTTCTTT.

This rearrangement joins TRBV4-2 to TRBJ1-2, with D tentatively TRBD1 (6 bases). The CDR3 is made up of 15 amino acids. In germline, CDR1 is LGHNA, CDR2 YNFKEQ. Trimming stripped 0 bases from V and 6 bases from J, with 14 bases between. The CDR3 protein is CASSQDNREGNGYTF. The CDR3 DNA follows: TGTGCCAGCAGCCAAGATAACAGGGAGGGGAATGGCTACACCTTC.

The chain uses TRBV19 and TRBJ1-2, with 8 nucleotides matching TRBD1. The CDR3 covers 14 residues. Trimming took 5 bases from V and 4 from J; bases not matched to a gene: 6. Germline values: CDR1 LNHDA, CDR2 SQIVND (reference sequence). In DNA form, the CDR3 reads TGTGCCAGTAGTCCGATGACAGGGGCCTATGGCTACACCTTC. This encodes CASSPMTGAYGYTF.